Presented here are 18 T cell receptor delta chains from one specimen sequenced in a study of γδ T cells in repeated Plasmodium falciparum infection. TCRdb called clones from the multiplex PCR reads again using CATT. The table has around 50,000 delta-chain clones, around 1.7% seen once. Vgamma9/Vdelta2+ and Vdelta2-negative gammadelta T cells were flow-sorted from PBMC for bulk sequencing. Sequences were obtained from gamma-delta T cells from blood. Receptors originate from a pool of human donors (malaria-infected and uninfected, not separated).

This clone was found many times. The protein in TCRdb stems from a much larger clone and differs at residue 12 from this DNA's translation, likely a read error; here the protein is translated from the DNA. The chain recombines TRDV3 with TRDJ1; tentative D call: TRDD3 (5 bases). This CDR3 has 13 amino acids. Germline V gives CDR1 TVYSNPD, CDR2 GDNSRS (reference sequence). In DNA form, the CDR3 reads TGTGCCTTCGTACCCTGGGAATCGGGTAAACTCACCTTT. Protein product: CAFVPWESGKLTF.

On this clone itself: Translating this DNA gives a protein that differs at residue 18 from the TCRdb one, which belongs to a much larger clone; a read error is likely, and the protein shown is this translation. The chain joins TRDV1 to TRDJ1; maybe TRDD3 (5 bases). The J gene comes from matching the DNA to germline here; TCRdb lacks it. The ends were cut back, 1 base at V and 5 bases at J, with 41 bases in the middle. This CDR3 has 24 amino acids. Germline V CDR1 and CDR2: TSWWSYY, QGS. The CDR3 nucleotides read TGTGCTCTTGGGGAACGTATGGGCAACATACGCGGGGTCTGTAATCCGAACGTGTCTGATAAACTCATCTTT. This codes for CALGERMGNIRGVCNPNVSDKLIF.

This clone came up many times. The amino acid sequence in TCRdb belongs to a much larger clone and departs from this DNA's translation at residue 9, likely a sequencing read error; the sequence shown is translated from the DNA. V gene TRDV1 combines with J gene TRDJ1, with 8 bases that match TRDD3. J lost 0 bases, V lost 7 bases, and 28 bases had no gene match. The CDR3 spans 22 residues. Germline V gives CDR1 TSWWSYY, CDR2 QGS. The CDR3 spells CALEAPPSRTGGRQLYTDKLIF. DNA for the CDR3: TGTGCTCTTGAGGCCCCGCCGTCCCGTACTGGGGGCCGACAACTGTACACCGATAAACTCATCTTT.

Turning to this clone: TCRdb assigns this DNA the protein of a much larger clone, which departs from its translation at residue 24; this likely reflects a read error, and the protein shown comes from translating the DNA. The V gene call is TRDV1, and the J gene call is absent; the table names TRDD3, a call not compared with the DNA. Germline CDR1 is TSWWSYY and CDR2 is QGS. The CDR3 totals 25 residues. The CDR3 DNA reads TGTGCTCTTGGGGAACCCCACAGGCTTCCTGTACGTACTGGGGGATACGCCGGGTACACCGATAAACTCACCTTT. Its translation: CALGEPHRLPVRTGGYAGYTDKLTF.

This clone has a count of ten or more. The protein in TCRdb stems from a much larger clone and differs at residue 6 from this DNA's translation, likely a read error; here the protein is translated from the DNA. The V gene is TRDV2, the J gene TRDJ1; 12 positions match TRDD3. Germline CDR1 and CDR2: GEAIGNYY and EKD. V shed 0 bases, J shed 5 bases, and the junction held 15 bases outside the gene matches. This CDR3 is built from 19 residues. The CDR3 DNA follows: TGTGCCTGTGACACCACGGGTGTACTGGGGGATACAGTAAGAGATAAACTCATCTTT. It encodes CACDTTGVLGDTVRDKLIF.

This clone was seen many times. The protein in TCRdb stems from a much larger clone and differs at residue 8 from this DNA's translation, likely a read error; here the protein is translated from the DNA. The chain carries TRDV2 and TRDJ1; 12 nucleotides line up with TRDD3. The J gene, missing from TCRdb, was assigned here through DNA to germline matching. CDR3 length equals 16 residues. Germline V gives CDR1 GEAIGNYY, CDR2 EKD. With V trimmed by 0 bases and J by 7 bases, 8 bases remained unmatched. CDR3 nucleotide sequence: TGTGCCTGTGACACCTCCTCCTTCTGGGGGATACGTAAACTCATCTTT. Protein product: CACDTSSFWGIRKLIF.

Worth noting for this clone: A read error is the likely source, as a far larger clone sits one nucleotide away. The sample contains more than one DNA sequence encoding this CDR3. V gene TRDV1 was called; the J gene was not; TRDD3 is the table's D call, not checked against the DNA. The CDR3 has 20 residues. Germline V CDR1 and CDR2: TSWWSYY, QGS. The CDR3 loop reads CALGEPLFLHLGIPSDKLIF. The DNA for the CDR3 is TGTGCTCTTGGGGAACCACTCTTCCTACATTTGGGGATACCTTCCGATAAACTTATCTTT.

As to this clone: TCRdb assigns this DNA the protein of a much larger clone, which departs from its translation at residue 12; this likely reflects a read error, and the protein shown comes from translating the DNA. The chain couples TRAV38-2/DV8 to TRDJ1, with D possibly matching TRDD2 (5 bases). Germline V gives CDR1 TSESDYY, CDR2 QEAYKQQN. The CDR3 sequence is 16 residues long. CDR3 residues: CAYRRKPTKYTGKLIF. CDR3 nucleotides: TGTGCTTATAGGAGGAAACCTACGAAGTACACCGGTAAACTCATCTTT.

This clone is medium-sized by share. Within the sample, other DNA sequences also encode this same CDR3. The chain links TRDV1 to TRDJ1; the D gene is possibly TRDD3 (5 bases). Trimming took off 3 bases at V and 3 bases at J, with 26 bases between the two ends. The CDR3 totals 19 residues. Germline assignment: CDR1 TSWWSYY and CDR2 QGS. The CDR3 DNA reads TGTGCTCTTGGGGAGCCGCCGGGGGTTATCCCCCAGTACGCCGATAAACTCATCTTT. Translated, it gives CALGEPPGVIPQYADKLIF.

This clone qualifies as medium-sized. This same CDR3 is encoded by further DNA sequences in the sample. The chain uses TRDV2 and TRDJ3; D is undetermined. CDR3 size: 18 residues. The V and J ends lost 1 base and 0 bases respectively, with 12 bases between them. Germline CDR1 reads GEAIGNYY; CDR2 reads EKD. CDR3: CACDTAGQSSWDTRQMFF. The CDR3 bases are TGTGCCTGTGACACTGCAGGTCAGAGCTCCTGGGACACCCGACAGATGTTTTTC.

This clone was detected many times. This DNA translates differently at residue 5 from the TCRdb protein, which is that of a much larger clone; a read error is likely, and the protein shown is the DNA's own translation. V is TRDV2 and J is TRDJ1; 13 bases are a match to TRDD3. Matching the DNA to germline supplied the J gene, which TCRdb does not give. Germline CDR1 is GEAIGNYY and CDR2 is EKD. The junction had 9 bases not matched to a gene; V was cut back by 3 bases and J by 0 bases. There are 18 residues in the CDR3. CDR3 nucleotides: TGTGCCTGTGACTCCTACTGGGGGATACGCCTTTACACCGATAAACTCATCTTT. Its protein is CACDSYWGIRLYTDKLIF.

This clone was found many times. This DNA translates differently at residue 6 from the TCRdb protein, which is that of a much larger clone; a read error is likely, and the protein shown is the DNA's own translation. This chain's CDR3 is CALNHRANWGIRPTDKLIF. The CDR3, as DNA: TGTGCTCTCAATCACAGGGCAAACTGGGGGATACGGCCCACCGATAAACTCATCTTT. The rearrangement links TRDV1 to TRDJ1; 13 nucleotides align to TRDD3. The CDR3 length is 19 residues. Losses at the gene ends were 9 bases for V and 1 base for J; bases not matched to a gene: 17. Germline CDR1 is TSWWSYY and CDR2 is QGS.

The sample holds a few counts of this clone. The protein TCRdb gives is from a much larger clone and does not agree with this DNA's translation at residue 13, likely a read error; the protein shown here comes from the DNA. V usage is TRDV1 and J usage is TRDJ1; D may be TRDD2 (7 bases). CDR1 TSWWSYY and CDR2 QGS come from the germline V gene. Trimming removed 4 bases from V and 7 bases from J, with 37 bases in between. This CDR3 has 21 amino acids. The CDR3: CALGGCSYPSVIPGDRLKLIF. DNA of the CDR3: TGTGCTCTTGGGGGCTGTTCCTACCCGTCCGTGATACCGGGGGACCGGCTTAAACTCATCTTT.

Concerning this clone itself: The TCRdb protein, from a much larger clone, departs from this DNA's translation at residue 12, likely by read error; the protein shown derives from the DNA. This chain connects TRDV1 to TRDJ1, with TRDD3 identical over 7 bases. The J gene, missing from TCRdb, was assigned here through DNA to germline matching. There are 22 residues in the CDR3. V shed 2 bases and J 0 bases; nucleotides not matched to a gene: 24. Germline V CDR1 and CDR2: TSWWSYY, QGS. In DNA form, the CDR3 reads TGTGCTCTTGGGGAAGGTCTCTACCGTACTGGGGATCACCTCCCCTACACCGATAAACTCATCTTT. This translates into CALGEGLYRTGDHLPYTDKLIF.

Many counts were recorded for this clone. The protein that TCRdb holds for this DNA derives from a much larger clone and differs from the translated DNA at residue 9, which likely indicates a read error; the protein shown here is translated from the DNA. The chain employs TRDV1 and TRDJ1, with 9 bases identical to TRDD3. Germline V lookup: CDR1 TSWWSYY, CDR2 QGS. This CDR3 is built from 17 residues. V was clipped by 2 bases and J by 8 bases; unmatched bases: 15. The CDR3 bases are TGTGCTCTTGGGGAAATCCCTTCCCTTACTGGGGGAGCCAAACTCATCTTT. Residues: CALGEIPSLTGGAKLIF.

In its sample, this clone was seen a few times. This probably arose from a read error, given a far larger clone one base away. In the same sample, other DNA sequences code for this CDR3. No J gene was called, and the V gene is TRDV2; TRDD3, as called in the table, went unchecked against the DNA. CDR1 and CDR2 (germline): GEAIGNYY, EKD. CDR3 size: 19 residues. The CDR3 coding sequence is TGTGCCTGTGATTATGGAGGGATACGCAAGCTTTTACACACCGATAAACTCATATTT. Its translation is CACDYGGIRKLLHTDKLIF.

Many counts were recorded for this clone. TCRdb's protein for this DNA is that of a much larger clone and differs from the translation at residue 9, likely a read error; the protein shown is the DNA translation. The rearrangement joins TRDV1 to TRDJ1; the D is unclear. Germline CDR1 is TSWWSYY and CDR2 is QGS. Trimming left V 0 bases short and J 0 bases short, with 14 bases between. CDR3 length: 17 amino acids. Here the CDR3 reads CALGELAWVPYTDKLIF. Here the CDR3 DNA reads TGTGCTCTTGGGGAACTGGCTTGGGTACCGTACACCGATAAACTCATCTTT.

This clone was found many times. A read error likely explains this, since a far larger clone differs by one base. The sample has other DNA sequences that encode this CDR3 too. The chain couples TRDV1 to TRDJ1; no reliable D call. Germline lookup yields CDR1 TSWWSYY and CDR2 QGS. The CDR3 runs 17 residues. V shed 2 bases and J shed 2 bases, with 18 bases lying between them. CDR3 loop: CALGEAHPPLNTDKLIF. CDR3 bases: TGTGCTCTTGGGGAAGCTCATCCCCCCCTTAATACCGATAAACTCATCTTT.